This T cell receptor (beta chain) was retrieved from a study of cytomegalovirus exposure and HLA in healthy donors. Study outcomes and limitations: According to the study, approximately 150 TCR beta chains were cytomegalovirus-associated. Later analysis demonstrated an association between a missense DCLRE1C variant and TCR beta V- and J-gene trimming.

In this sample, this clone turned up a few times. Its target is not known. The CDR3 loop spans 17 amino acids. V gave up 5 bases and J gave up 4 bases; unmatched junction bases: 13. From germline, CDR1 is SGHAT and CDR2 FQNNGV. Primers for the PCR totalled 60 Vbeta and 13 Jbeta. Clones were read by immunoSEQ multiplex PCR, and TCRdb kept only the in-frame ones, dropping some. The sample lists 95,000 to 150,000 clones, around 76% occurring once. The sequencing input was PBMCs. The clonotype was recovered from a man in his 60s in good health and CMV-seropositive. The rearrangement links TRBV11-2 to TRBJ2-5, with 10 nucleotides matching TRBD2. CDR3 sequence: CASSPAASGGRGETQYF. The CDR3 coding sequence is TGTGCCAGCAGCCCAGCGGCTAGCGGGGGCCGTGGAGAGACCCAGTACTTC.